Shown below are 30 T cell receptor beta chains from a single sample sequenced in a study of blood T cell repertoires in COVID-19. Clones were sequenced by immunoSEQ multiplex PCR, and TCRdb holds only the in-frame ones, with some missing. The sample includes 250,000 to 400,000 clones, more than 70% of them seen just once. Source material: peripheral blood. These receptors originate from a woman in her twenties or thirties with COVID-19, enrolled during active disease.

The V gene is TRBV14, the J gene TRBJ1-5; D possibly corresponds to TRBD1 (6 bases). Germline CDR1 reads SGHDN; CDR2 reads FVKESK. Between the trimmed V and J ends, which lost 0 bases and 4 bases, there was a span of 19 bases. The CDR3 loop spans 18 amino acids. The CDR3 DNA follows: TGTGCCAGCAGCCAAGATGGTCTCAGACGGGACACTAATCAGCCCCAGCATTTT. Its protein is CASSQDGLRRDTNQPQHF.

The chain links TRBV6-5 to TRBJ1-1; D not resolved. This CDR3 has 14 amino acids. CDR1 and CDR2 from the germline V gene are MNHEY and SVGAGI. Trimming left V 2 bases short and J 4 bases short, with 11 bases between. The CDR3 is CASSYERRFTEAFF. CDR3 in DNA: TGTGCCAGCAGTTACGAGCGTCGGTTCACTGAAGCTTTCTTT.

J is TRBJ1-2 and V is TRBV27, with TRBD1 matching over 9 bases. The germline CDR1 and CDR2 sequences are MNHEY and SMNVEV (reference sequence). J lost 5 bases, V lost 4 bases, and 5 bases had no gene match. The CDR3 sequence is 14 residues long. In DNA form, the CDR3 reads TGTGCCAGCAGTTCCCCCGGGACAGGGTATGGCTACACCTTC. This sequence encodes CASSSPGTGYGYTF.

The genes are TRBV9 and TRBJ1-2; possible D gene TRBD1, 6 bases. The CDR3 covers 13 residues. Germline lookup yields CDR1 SGDLS and CDR2 YYNGEE. V shed 3 bases and J shed 2 bases, with 8 bases lying between them. The DNA for the CDR3 is TGTGCCAGCAGCGCAGGGACAAACTATGGCTACACCTTC. Translation gives CASSAGTNYGYTF.

J is TRBJ1-2 and V is TRBV19; TRBD1 agrees at 11 bases. V was clipped by 5 bases and J by 4 bases; unmatched bases: 15. The CDR3 extends over 18 amino acids. The V gene's germline CDR1 is LNHDA and CDR2 SQIVND (reference sequence). The CDR3 coding sequence is TGTGCCAGTAGTTCACAGTGGACAGGGGGCCCCTTGGCCTATGGCTACACCTTC. Translation gives CASSSQWTGGPLAYGYTF.

The chain recombines TRBV7-2 with TRBJ1-1; possibly TRBD1 for D (5 bases). V was trimmed by 0 bases and J by 4 bases, leaving 9 bases between them. The CDR3 is 14 amino acids. Germline V gene lookup returns CDR1 SGHTA and CDR2 FQGNSA. The CDR3 reads CASSLAFQGTEAFF. CDR3 DNA: TGTGCCAGCAGCTTAGCTTTCCAGGGCACTGAAGCTTTCTTT.

The V gene is TRBV6-2 or TRBV6-3, the J gene TRBJ1-2, with 7 positions matching TRBD1. The CDR3 has 15 amino acids. After removal of 2 bases from V and 6 bases from J, the junction contained 9 bases not matched to a gene. Per germline, CDR1 MNHEY and CDR2 SVGEGT. In DNA form, the CDR3 reads TGTGCCAGCAGTTACACAGGGTCAGGGGGAAATGGCTACACCTTC. Amino acids: CASSYTGSGGNGYTF.

This chain uses TRBV7-9 with TRBJ2-3; 14 bases fit TRBD2. V was clipped by 5 bases and J by 3 bases; unmatched bases: 4. Per germline, CDR1 SEHNR and CDR2 FQNEAQ (reference sequence). The CDR3 spans 16 residues. CDR3 coding DNA: TGTGCCAGCAGCCGTCGACTAGCGGGGGGGACAGATACGCAGTATTTT. It specifies CASSRRLAGGTDTQYF.

The gene calls are TRBV6-2 or TRBV6-3 and TRBJ2-6; TRBD2 matches 12 bases. Looked up from germline, CDR1 is MNHEY and CDR2 is SVGEGT. The CDR3 sequence is 19 residues long. V trimming: 5 bases; J trimming: 0 bases; junction bases outside the gene matches: 8. The CDR3 sequence is CASSTDSSGGVSGANVLTF. CDR3 coding DNA: TGTGCCAGCAGTACCGATTCTAGCGGGGGGGTCTCTGGGGCCAACGTCCTGACTTTC.

The chain has TRBV10-2 and TRBJ2-3, with D possibly TRBD2 on 6 matching bases. The CDR3 is 14 residues long. Germline V gives CDR1 WSHSY, CDR2 SAAADI. Trimming pared 7 bases from V and 0 bases from J, leaving 11 bases between. The CDR3 DNA is TGCGCCAGCAAGAGGGACTCAAGCACAGATACGCAGTATTTT. Protein product: CASKRDSSTDTQYF.

This chain links TRBV2 with TRBJ1-2; TRBD1 is a possible D gene (5 bases). The CDR3 has 14 amino acids. Germline V lookup: CDR1 SNHLY, CDR2 FYNNEI. The germline V and J ends were trimmed by 4 bases and 0 bases, with 9 bases remaining between them. The CDR3 loop reads CASSADRANYGYTF. CDR3 DNA: TGTGCCAGCAGTGCCGACAGAGCTAACTATGGCTACACCTTC.

This chain links TRBV3-1 (or the pseudogene TRBV3-2) with TRBJ1-5, with 11 positions matching TRBD1. V dropped 1 base and J dropped 2; count of bases not matched to a gene: 10. There are 19 residues in the CDR3. The germline V gene encodes CDR1 LGHDT and CDR2 YNNKEL (reference sequence). CDR3 coding DNA: TGTGCCAGCAGCCAAGGTCCGGGACAGGGGGAAGGGGGCAATCAGCCCCAGCATTTT. Translation: CASSQGPGQGEGGNQPQHF.

Note on this clone: One junction end does not reproduce the germline sequence, and a read error may be involved. The chain is built from TRBV24-1 and TRBJ2-2; D is uncertain. The CDR3 extends over 13 amino acids. Per the germline V gene, CDR1 is KGHDR and CDR2 is SFDVKD. CDR3 loop: CATSALNIGELFF. The CDR3, as DNA: TGTGCCACCAGTGCGTTGAACATCGGGGAGCTGTTTTTT.

The gene calls are TRBV11-2 and TRBJ1-2, with D unresolved. Per germline, CDR1 SGHAT and CDR2 FQNNGV. Trimming shortened V by 4 bases and J by 8 bases, and 8 bases separated the two germline ends. CDR3 length equals 11 residues. Written as DNA, the CDR3 is TGTGCCAGCAGCTCCGTTTCGGGCTACACCTTC. This encodes CASSSVSGYTF.

This chain joins TRBV2 and TRBJ1-3; D not resolved. The CDR3 spans 14 residues. CDR1 is SNHLY, CDR2 FYNNEI, per germline. V was cut by 8 bases and J by 0 bases, with 11 bases left in between. The CDR3 here is CASRNGGSGNTIYF. CDR3 in DNA: TGTGCCAGCCGTAACGGTGGCTCTGGAAACACCATATATTTT. Full variable domain (missing parts from reference TRBV2 and TRBJ1-3): EPEVTQTPSHQVTQMGQEVILRCVPISNHLYFYWYRQILGQKVEFLVSFYNNEISEKSEIFDDQFSVERPDGSNFTLKIRSTKLEDSAMYFCASRNGGSGNTIYFGEGSWLTVV.

The V gene is TRBV30, the J gene TRBJ1-2, with no clear D. V was shortened by 3 bases and J by 0 bases, with 8 bases between the two germline ends. The CDR3 length is 13 residues. Germline V gives CDR1 GTSNPN, CDR2 SVGIG (reference sequence). CDR3 nucleotides: TGTGCCTGGAGAACGGTAGCTAACTATGGCTACACCTTC. Translation gives CAWRTVANYGYTF.

The rearrangement uses TRBV28 and TRBJ2-6; the match to TRBD1 covers 7 bases. The CDR3 spans 15 residues. V lost 5 bases, J lost 1 base, and 2 bases stayed unmatched. In germline, CDR1 is MDHEN, CDR2 SYDVKM. CDR3 amino acids: CASSATGSGANVLTF. As DNA, the CDR3 is TGTGCCAGCAGTGCGACAGGGTCTGGGGCCAACGTCCTGACTTTC.

J is TRBJ2-3 and V is TRBV30, with D maybe TRBD1 (6 bases). Germline CDR1 is GTSNPN and CDR2 is SVGIG (reference sequence). The CDR3 consists of 13 residues. V lost 4 bases and J lost 5, with 13 bases in between. CDR3 nucleotides: TGTGCCTGGAACAGGGTAGTTCAAGATACGCAGTATTTT. It yields the protein CAWNRVVQDTQYF.

The gene calls are TRBV6-2 or TRBV6-3 and TRBJ2-1; the D gene is possibly TRBD1 (5 bases). V was cut by 2 bases and J by 9 bases, with 5 bases left in between. Germline V gives CDR1 MNHEY, CDR2 SVGEGT. The CDR3 covers 11 residues. CDR3 DNA sequence: TGTGCCAGCAGTTACACAGGTGAGCAGTTCTTC. It is translated as CASSYTGEQFF.

The rearrangement uses TRBV5-1 and TRBJ2-7; 7 nucleotides align to TRBD2. Germline V lookup: CDR1 SGHRS, CDR2 YFSETQ. The CDR3 is 12 amino acids. V lost 7 bases and J lost 3; bases outside the gene matches: 4. The CDR3 region is CASGRENYEQYF. CDR3 DNA: TGCGCCAGCGGGCGGGAGAACTACGAGCAGTACTTC.

The CDR3 sequence: CASSPGLSNEKLFF. The CDR3 DNA follows: TGTGCCAGCTCTCCGGGACTTTCTAATGAAAAACTGTTTTTT. This rearrangement joins TRBV18 to TRBJ1-4, with a possible D match to TRBD1 (5 bases). Germline V gives CDR1 KGHSH, CDR2 LQKENI. CDR3 length equals 14 residues. Trimming took off 6 bases at V and 3 bases at J, with 11 bases between the two ends.

This clone was seen only a few times. V is TRBV5-5 and J is TRBJ1-2, with 10 bases identical to TRBD1. Germline V gene lookup returns CDR1 SGHKS and CDR2 YYEKEE (reference sequence). Trimming at V came to 3 bases and at J to 4 bases, leaving 12 bases not matched to a gene. The CDR3 consists of 17 residues. The CDR3 DNA reads as TGTGCCAGCAGCTCCACGACAGGGGGCGCGAAGGTCTATGGCTACACCTTC. It codes for CASSSTTGGAKVYGYTF.

This clone showed up just a few times. The chain recombines TRBV6-1 with TRBJ2-3, with TRBD1 as a possible D gene (5 bases). Germline assignment: CDR1 MNHNS and CDR2 SASEGT. Trimming shortened V by 1 base and J by 6 bases, and 11 bases separated the two germline ends. This CDR3 is 14 amino acids long. CDR3 in amino acids: CASSEGSGPDTQYF. For the CDR3, the DNA is TGTGCCAGCAGTGAAGGATCAGGGCCCGATACGCAGTATTTT.

V gene TRBV27 combines with J gene TRBJ1-1, with D unresolved. The CDR3 has 13 amino acids. Per germline, CDR1 MNHEY and CDR2 SMNVEV (reference sequence). Trimming left V 3 bases short and J 4 bases short, with 9 bases between. CDR3 DNA sequence: TGTGCCAGCAGTTTCGCGGCGGGCACTGAAGCTTTCTTT. As protein: CASSFAAGTEAFF.

The J gene is TRBJ2-1, the V gene TRBV6-5; the match to TRBD2 covers 12 bases. The CDR3 is 15 residues long. V was pared by 6 bases and J by 7 bases, with 7 bases of the junction left unmatched. CDR1 is MNHEY and CDR2 is SVGAGI in the germline V gene. The CDR3 reads CASRTSGGNFNEQFF. The CDR3 DNA follows: TGTGCCAGCAGGACTAGCGGGGGCAATTTTAATGAGCAGTTCTTC.

This clone was seen only once. The rearrangement links TRBV6-5 to TRBJ1-1; no clear D gene. The CDR3 loop spans 11 amino acids. Trimming cost V 10 bases and J 0 bases, with 6 bases left between them. CDR1 is MNHEY and CDR2 is SVGAGI in the germline V gene. The CDR3 sequence is CATDMNTEAFF. For the CDR3, the DNA is TGTGCCACCGACATGAACACTGAAGCTTTCTTT.

The chain has TRBV5-4 and TRBJ1-5; D remains unclear. In germline, CDR1 is SGHNT, CDR2 YYREEE (reference sequence). This CDR3 region has 14 residues. The V end lost 5 bases, the J end lost 5 bases, and 14 bases lay between the germline ends. CDR3 amino acids: CASSVAGGHQPQHF. The CDR3 DNA is TGTGCCAGCAGTGTTGCGGGAGGCCATCAGCCCCAGCATTTT.

The V and J genes are TRBV28 and TRBJ1-3, with D unresolved. V was cut by 3 bases and J by 5 bases, with 11 bases left in between. The CDR3 has 14 amino acids. In germline, CDR1 is MDHEN, CDR2 SYDVKM. CDR3 amino acids: CASSFGDRRNTIYF. In DNA form, the CDR3 reads TGTGCCAGCAGTTTTGGAGACCGGAGAAACACCATATATTTT.

This clone was found once. This chain joins TRBV5-1 and TRBJ1-1; D unresolved. V was cut by 0 bases and J by 5 bases, with 11 bases left in between. Germline V lookup: CDR1 SGHRS, CDR2 YFSETQ. The CDR3 is made up of 14 amino acids. As DNA, the CDR3 is TGCGCCAGCAGCTTGGGGCGGGAGGGAACTGAAGCTTTCTTT. Translated: CASSLGREGTEAFF.

V gene TRBV7-2 combines with J gene TRBJ2-3; 11 bases map to TRBD2. Per germline, CDR1 SGHTA and CDR2 FQGNSA. The CDR3 extends over 15 amino acids. Unmatched junction bases numbered 7, after V lost 4 bases and J lost 7 bases. The CDR3 nucleotides are TGTGCCAGCAGCTCGTTAGCGGGGGGGCTAAATACGCAGTATTTT. Its translation is CASSSLAGGLNTQYF.